Detailed here is one T cell receptor (beta chain). In the authors' workflow: Amplification of reference gene primers was used by the study to estimate nucleated cell counts. The data were produced by immunoSEQ multiplex PCR, yet TCRdb's version contains in-frame clones alone and is incomplete. V and J calls plus clone size are reproduced from that table; the DNA served to infer D and trimming. The repertoire holds about 190,000 clones, with over 75% as singletons. The data were obtained in a study of blood T cell repertoires in COVID-19. Turning to the study itself: Sites in the United States, Italy and Spain provided acute and convalescent COVID-19 samples.

Trimming took 5 bases from V and 2 from J, leaving 4 bases between them. The germline gives CDR1 SGHAT, CDR2 FQNNGV. This CDR3 contains 11 residues. Sequencing was performed on peripheral blood. The chain links TRBV11-2 to TRBJ2-7; no definite D call. This receptor was identified in a woman aged 50 to 60 with acute or convalescent COVID-19. This chain's CDR3 is CASSVTYEQYF. The CDR3 DNA is TGTGCCAGCAGCGTCACCTACGAGCAGTACTTC. Based on the CDR3 plus reference TRBV11-2 and TRBJ2-7, the full variable domain is EAGVAQSPRYKIIEKRQSVAFWCNPISGHATLYWYQQILGQGPKLLIQFQNNGVVDDSQLPKDRFSAERLKGVDSTLKIQPAKLEDSAVYLCASSVTYEQYFGPGTRLTVT.